This is a list of T cell receptor beta chains from one sample in a study of blood T cells in healthy people across ages. In TCRdb, the 5' RACE reads were re-called with MiXCR into one record per CDR3 protein. The table shows under 1,000,000 distinct CDR3 sequences, with less than 60% occurring only once. The sequencing input was blood. The receptors here all came from an elderly man in good health. The CDR3 runs from the conserved cysteine through the conserved F or W. D genes are given only for firm matches. Size is omitted from some rows. Given values are once, few, many or a class for expanded clones.

V gene	clone size	D gene	J gene	CDR3 protein	CDR3 DNA
TRBV6-2/TRBV6-3	.	.	TRBJ2-7	CASSPRQGPGSYEQYF	TGTGCCAGCAGTCCAAGGCAGGGCCCCGGATCCTACGAGCAGTACTTC
TRBV19	once	TRBD2	TRBJ2-7	CASSKGGIYEQYF	TGTGCCAGTAGTAAGGGAGGGATATACGAGCAGTACTTC
TRBV5-1	many	TRBD2	TRBJ2-1	CASSGLAGTYNEQFF	TGTGCCAGCAGCGGACTAGCGGGGACATACAATGAGCAGTTCTTC
TRBV18	.	.	TRBJ2-2	CASSPTASDTGELFF	TGTGCCAGCTCACCTACGGCCTCGGACACCGGGGAGCTGTTTTTT
TRBV28	many	TRBD2	TRBJ2-7	CASSLTGTSSYEQYF	TGTGCCAGCAGTTTGACCGGGACTAGCTCCTACGAGCAGTACTTC
TRBV18	.	TRBD2	TRBJ2-5	CASSRWTSGGYQETQYF	TGTGCCAGCTCACGGTGGACTAGCGGGGGGTACCAAGAGACCCAGTACTTC
TRBV7-2	few	.	TRBJ1-5	CASSEAVNQPQHF	TGTGCCAGCAGCGAAGCGGTGAATCAGCCCCAGCATTTT
TRBV4-3	.	.	TRBJ2-1	CASSQGLGSSYNEQFF	TGCGCCAGCAGCCAGGGGTTGGGATCCTCCTACAATGAGCAGTTCTTC
TRBV24-1	.	TRBD2	TRBJ2-7	CATSDSTRLAGEQYF	TGTGCCACCAGTGACTCTACCCGACTAGCTGGCGAGCAGTACTTC
TRBV5-5	.	TRBD1	TRBJ2-3	CASSGTSLPGGGMDTQYF	TGTGCCAGCAGCGGGACCTCATTACCAGGGGGCGGAATGGATACGCAGTATTTT
TRBV6-1	few	.	TRBJ1-5	CASSEGQGHQPQHF	TGTGCCAGCAGTGAAGGGCAGGGCCATCAGCCCCAGCATTTT